This TCR beta chain was sequenced during a study of technical replicates of blood from a handful of donors. Data came from immunoSEQ multiplex PCR; TCRdb stores just in-frame clones and leaves some out. The sample yields some 70,000 clones, 95% to 96% seen once. This clonotype originated in a human donor in good health. The sample comprised T cells isolated from PBMCs.

The CDR3 loop reads CASSVAGANTGELFF. DNA for the CDR3: TGTGCCAGCAGCGTAGCGGGAGCGAACACCGGGGAGCTGTTTTTT. The chain joins TRBV9 to TRBJ2-2; a weak D match, TRBD2 (6 bases). V was shortened by 0 bases and J by 0 bases, with 6 bases between the two germline ends. Germline-derived CDR1 and CDR2 are SGDLS and YYNGEE. The CDR3 consists of 15 residues.